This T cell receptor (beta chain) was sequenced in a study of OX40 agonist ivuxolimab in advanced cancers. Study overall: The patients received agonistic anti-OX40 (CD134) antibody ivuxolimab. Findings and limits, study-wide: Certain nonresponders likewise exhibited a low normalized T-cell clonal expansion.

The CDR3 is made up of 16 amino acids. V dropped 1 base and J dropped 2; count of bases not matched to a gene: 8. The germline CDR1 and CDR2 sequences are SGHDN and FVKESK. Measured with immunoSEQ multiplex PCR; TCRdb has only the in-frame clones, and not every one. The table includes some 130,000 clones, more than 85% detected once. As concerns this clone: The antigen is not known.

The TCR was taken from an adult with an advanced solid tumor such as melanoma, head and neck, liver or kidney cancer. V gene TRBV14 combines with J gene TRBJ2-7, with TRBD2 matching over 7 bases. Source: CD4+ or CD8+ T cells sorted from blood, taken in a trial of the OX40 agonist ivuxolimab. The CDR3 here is CASSQADLSGAYEQYF. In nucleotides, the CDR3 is TGTGCCAGCAGCCAAGCTGATCTGAGCGGGGCCTACGAGCAGTACTTC. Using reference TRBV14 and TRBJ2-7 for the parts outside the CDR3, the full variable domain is EAGVTQFPSHSVIEKGQTVTLRCDPISGHDNLYWYRRVMGKEIKFLLHFVKESKQDESGMPNNRFLAERTGGTYSTLKVQPAELEDSGVYFCASSQADLSGAYEQYFGPGTRLTVT.